The 30 T cell receptor beta chains below come from one sample, sequenced in a study of regulatory T cells in long-lasting Graves disease. Arm-PCR with iRepertoire HTBI primers amplified the CDR3 regions for these TCR beta libraries. Each CDR3 protein gets one entry after TCRdb re-called the multiplex PCR reads with MiXCR. Of about 530,000 distinct CDR3 sequences in the sample, roughly 15% are singletons; the top ten hold approximately 25%. The time point here: newly diagnosed GD, antithyroid drugs for less than 3 months. From RNA extracted from PBMCs, the TCR library was made. The sample was also linked to a second study, of T cells in Graves' hyperthyroidism and ophthalmopathy.

This sample comprised peripheral blood mononuclear cells (PBMCs), obtained at new diagnosis, from a patient treated with antithyroid drugs. These receptors were taken from a woman aged 40-60 years with Graves disease.

This clonotype occurred many times. The chain couples TRBV30 to TRBJ2-1, with 7 bases matching TRBD1. This CDR3 has 16 residues. From germline, CDR1 is GTSNPN and CDR2 SVGIG (reference sequence). V gave up 1 base and J gave up 4 bases; unmatched junction bases: 10. CDR3 DNA: TGTGCCTGGAGTGAAACTCCGGGACAGCCTTACAATGAGCAGTTCTTC. It specifies CAWSETPGQPYNEQFF.

The chain has TRBV6-1 and TRBJ2-5; D remains ambiguous. Germline V gives CDR1 MNHNS, CDR2 SASEGT. V lost 4 bases, J lost 0 bases, and 12 bases lay in between. The CDR3 length is 15 residues. The CDR3 protein is CASSGAGPYQETQYF. Here the CDR3 DNA reads TGTGCCAGCAGTGGGGCAGGACCTTACCAAGAGACCCAGTACTTC.

This chain links TRBV29-1 with TRBJ1-1; 7 bases fit TRBD1. The CDR3 loop spans 15 amino acids. V lost 5 bases, J lost 1 base, and 10 bases stayed unmatched. Germline V gene data show CDR1 as SQVTM and CDR2 as ANQGSEA. CDR3 protein: CSVSRTGEGNTEAFF. The DNA of the CDR3 is TGCAGCGTTTCCCGAACAGGGGAAGGGAACACTGAAGCTTTCTTT.

This clonotype was detected ten times or more. The chain joins TRBV3-1 to TRBJ2-7; tentatively, D is TRBD2 (5 bases). Germline V CDR1 and CDR2: LGHDT, YNNKEL (reference sequence). This CDR3 has 15 amino acids. V gave up 0 bases and J gave up 3 bases, with 12 bases separating them. The CDR3 sequence: CASSQEVARVYEQYF. In DNA form, the CDR3 reads TGTGCCAGCAGCCAAGAAGTAGCGAGAGTCTACGAGCAGTACTTC.

The gene calls are TRBV9 and TRBJ2-2; D is uncertain. Germline V CDR1 and CDR2: SGDLS, YYNGEE. V dropped 0 bases and J dropped 4 bases, with 13 bases sitting between them. This CDR3 contains 16 residues. CDR3 amino acids: CASSVASARSTGELFF. The DNA for the CDR3 is TGTGCCAGCAGCGTAGCCAGCGCACGGAGCACCGGGGAGCTGTTTTTT.

This clonotype has more than one count but fewer than ten. The chain recombines TRBV6-5 with TRBJ2-2; 8 bases agree with TRBD2. The CDR3 consists of 15 residues. Germline loops: CDR1 MNHEY, CDR2 SVGAGI. J was trimmed by 4 bases and V by 2 bases; bases with no gene match: 3. The CDR3 loop reads CASSYGSGITGELFF. In nucleotides, the CDR3 is TGTGCCAGCAGTTACGGTAGCGGGATCACCGGGGAGCTGTTTTTT.

This clonotype has a count of ten or more. This chain joins TRBV12-3 or TRBV12-4 and TRBJ2-1, with TRBD2 identical over 7 bases. V lost 6 bases and J lost 4; bases outside the gene matches: 9. The length of the CDR3 is 15 residues. The CDR3 DNA is TGTGCCAGCAGGCCCCCGGGACTACCGTACAATGAGCAGTTCTTC. Its protein product is CASRPPGLPYNEQFF.

This clonotype was seen more than once but under ten times. This CDR3 reads CASSQDTGVETQYF. The CDR3 DNA is TGTGCCAGCAGCCAAGACACAGGGGTAGAGACCCAGTACTTC. This chain links TRBV3-1 with TRBJ2-5, with 7 positions matching TRBD1. This CDR3 spans 14 amino acids. The ends lost 0 bases at V and 4 bases at J; junction bases unmatched: 2. Looked up from germline, CDR1 is LGHDT and CDR2 is YNNKEL (reference sequence).

Comment on this clonotype: Being one base from a much bigger clone, this may be a read error. The chain is built from TRBV12-5 and TRBJ1-1; D may be TRBD1 (6 bases). The CDR3 runs 18 residues. Germline CDR1 LGHNT, CDR2 FRNRAP. The CDR3 nucleotides read TGTGCTAGTGGTTTGGTACCGCCTCTGGGGGCCTCCAACACTGAAGCTTCCTTT. Translation gives CASGLVPPLGASNTEASF.

In its sample, this clonotype was seen many times. The chain links TRBV12-3 or TRBV12-4 to TRBJ1-1, with D unclear. The CDR3 has 11 amino acids. V shed 3 bases and J shed 9 bases, with 8 bases lying between them. CDR3 nucleotides: TGTGCCAGCAGTTTGGGTTCTAAAGCTTTCTTT. Protein sequence: CASSLGSKAFF.

This clonotype has more than one count but fewer than ten. The chain uses TRBV3-1 and TRBJ2-5; TRBD1 agrees at 8 bases. The germline CDR1 and CDR2 sequences are LGHDT and YNNKEL (reference sequence). V lost 3 bases, J lost 0 bases, and 9 bases stayed unmatched. This CDR3 is built from 17 residues. CDR3 loop: CASSHPWGQEYQETQYF. For the CDR3, the DNA is TGTGCCAGCAGCCATCCCTGGGGACAGGAGTACCAAGAGACCCAGTACTTC.

The gene calls are TRBV6-5 and TRBJ1-6; D call uncertain. CDR1 and CDR2 from the germline V gene are MNHEY and SVGAGI. The CDR3 length is 14 residues. The ends were cut back, 2 bases at V and 6 bases at J, with 8 bases in the middle. CDR3 in DNA: TGTGCCAGCAGTTACCCGACACGTAATTCACCCCTCCACTTT. Translated: CASSYPTRNSPLHF.

This clonotype was recorded at least ten times. The V and J genes are TRBV7-8 and TRBJ2-1; D gene ambiguous. Between the trimmed V and J ends, which lost 1 base and 7 bases, there was a span of 11 bases. CDR1 SGHVS and CDR2 FQNEAQ come from the germline V gene. The CDR3 loop spans 14 amino acids. The DNA of the CDR3 is TGTGCCAGCAGCTTAGATCTGTCTATAAATGAGCAGTTCTTC. Translated: CASSLDLSINEQFF. The variable domain in full, completed from reference TRBV7-8 and TRBJ2-1, reads GAGVSQSPRYKVAKRGQDVALRCDPISGHVSLFWYQQALGQGPEFLTYFQNEAQLDKSGLPSDRFFAERPEGSVSTLKIQRTQQEDSAVYLCASSLDLSINEQFFGPGTRLTVL.

The rearrangement links TRBV5-8 to TRBJ2-3; TRBD2 agrees at 8 bases. J lost 7 bases, V lost 4 bases, and 8 bases had no gene match. The germline V gene has CDR1 SGHTS and CDR2 YDEGEE. This CDR3 has 14 residues. The CDR3 nucleotides read TGTGCCAGCAGCCCCCGGGGGGGGCGGAATACGCAGTATTTT. It translates to CASSPRGGRNTQYF.

This clonotype showed up many times. The chain joins TRBV7-2 to TRBJ1-1; D might be TRBD1 (6 bases). Germline V gene data show CDR1 as SGHTA and CDR2 as FQGNSA. Trimming took 1 base from V and 0 from J, leaving 15 bases between them. The CDR3 covers 17 residues. CDR3 in DNA: TGTGCCAGCAGCTTAGGGACGGGGGCCAACATGAACACTGAAGCTTTCTTT. This gives the protein CASSLGTGANMNTEAFF.

This clonotype was detected only a few times. V gene TRBV6-5 combines with J gene TRBJ1-1, with D perhaps matching TRBD1 (6 bases). V was shortened by 8 bases and J by 5 bases, with 15 bases between the two germline ends. The CDR3 is 13 residues long. In germline, CDR1 is MNHEY, CDR2 SVGAGI. The CDR3 here is CASGFWGATEAFF. The DNA of the CDR3 is TGTGCCAGCGGTTTTTGGGGGGCTACTGAAGCTTTCTTT.

Ten or more counts support this clonotype. The CDR3 nucleotides are TGTGCCAGCAGCTTAGTGGCCGGGGTCACTGAAGCTTTCTTT. It translates to CASSLVAGVTEAFF. This sequence joins TRBV11-2 and TRBJ1-1; no clear D gene. CDR3 size: 14 residues. V lost 1 base and J lost 4, with 10 bases in between. Germline V lookup: CDR1 SGHAT, CDR2 FQNNGV.

At least ten counts were recorded for this clonotype. The chain is built from TRBV28 and TRBJ1-4; D might be TRBD1 (5 bases). Germline V gives CDR1 MDHEN, CDR2 SYDVKM. The CDR3 spans 16 residues. Trimming stripped 5 bases from V and 6 bases from J, with 19 bases between. The CDR3 DNA reads TGTGCCAGCAGTCTAATCTCCGGCAGGGATGATGAAAAACTGTTTTTT. Encoded protein: CASSLISGRDDEKLFF. Complete variable domain (other parts from reference TRBV28 and TRBJ1-4): DVKVTQSSRYLVKRTGEKVFLECVQDMDHENMFWYRQDPGLGLRLIYFSYDVKMKEKGDIPEGYSVSREKKERFSLILESASTNQTSMYLCASSLISGRDDEKLFFGSGTQLSVL.

This clonotype was found many times. The gene calls are TRBV3-1 and TRBJ2-7, with TRBD1 matching over 10 bases. V lost 6 bases and J lost 6; bases outside the gene matches: 5. Per the germline V gene, CDR1 is LGHDT and CDR2 is YNNKEL (reference sequence). There are 13 residues in the CDR3. CDR3 nucleotides: TGTGCCAGCAGGCAGACAGGGGGCGTCGAGCAGTACTTC. Amino acid sequence: CASRQTGGVEQYF.

Concerning this clonotype: An end of the junction does not agree with germline; a read error may underlie this. The V gene is TRBV7-7, the J gene TRBJ2-1; the D gene could be TRBD1 or TRBD2 (6 bases each). The germline V gene has CDR1 SSHAT and CDR2 FNYEAQ (reference sequence). The CDR3 extends over 13 amino acids. CDR3 protein: CASSLGGPSEQFF. Written as DNA, the CDR3 is TGTGCTAGCAGCTTAGGGGGGCCGAGTGAGCAGTTCTTC.

Ten or more counts support this clonotype. J is TRBJ1-1 and V is TRBV2; weak D call: TRBD1 (5 bases). Germline-derived CDR1 and CDR2 are SNHLY and FYNNEI. The CDR3 length is 11 residues. Written as DNA, the CDR3 is TGTGCTGGGACCGAATACACTGAAGCTTTCTTT. Translating gives CAGTEYTEAFF.

The genes are TRBV5-1 and TRBJ1-1; D is perhaps TRBD1 (5 bases). The CDR3 totals 15 residues. Germline lookup yields CDR1 SGHRS and CDR2 YFSETQ. Trimming shortened V by 5 bases and J by 3 bases, and 17 bases separated the two germline ends. The DNA for the CDR3 is TGCGCCAGCAGGCCAGGGATGCTTTCGGACACTGAAGCTTTCTTT. This translates into CASRPGMLSDTEAFF.

This clonotype was counted ten times or more. This chain joins TRBV12-3 or TRBV12-4 and TRBJ1-2; 7 nucleotides line up with TRBD1. The CDR3 consists of 14 residues. V dropped 5 bases and J dropped 8; count of bases not matched to a gene: 11. As DNA, the CDR3 is TGTGCCAGCAGTCCGGGACAGAGGAGGGCCGGCTACACCTTC. Translated, it gives CASSPGQRRAGYTF.

There are many counts of this clonotype. This sequence joins TRBV28 and TRBJ2-7; 7 bases agree with TRBD1. After removal of 4 bases from V and 3 bases from J, the junction contained 6 bases not matched to a gene. The CDR3 covers 14 residues. Per germline, CDR1 MDHEN and CDR2 SYDVKM. The CDR3: CASSSGTVFYEQYF. The CDR3 region has the DNA TGTGCCAGCAGTTCAGGGACAGTATTCTACGAGCAGTACTTC.

J is TRBJ2-7 and V is TRBV7-2; no firm D call. The CDR3 has 13 residues. Per germline, CDR1 SGHTA and CDR2 FQGNSA. V gave up 1 base and J gave up 4 bases, with 8 bases separating them. This CDR3 is CASSLEARYEQYF. CDR3 nucleotide sequence: TGTGCCAGCAGCTTAGAGGCCCGATACGAGCAGTACTTC.

This chain links TRBV20-1 with TRBJ1-6, with D unresolved. The CDR3 is 16 residues long. Germline CDR1 DFQATT, CDR2 SNEGSKA (reference sequence). The V gene lost 0 bases and the J gene lost 0 bases, with 9 bases spanning the gap. DNA for the CDR3: TGCAGTGCTAGAGACAGCGGGAGCTCCTATAATTCACCCCTCCACTTT. Translated, it gives CSARDSGSSYNSPLHF.

The J gene is TRBJ1-2, the V gene TRBV12-5, with D perhaps TRBD1 (6 bases). The germline gives CDR1 LGHNT, CDR2 FRNRAP. The CDR3 runs to 13 residues. V dropped 2 bases and J dropped 3 bases, with 7 bases sitting between them. CDR3 amino acids: CASGLNRDYGYTF. The CDR3 coding sequence is TGTGCTAGTGGTTTGAACAGGGACTATGGCTACACCTTC.

This clonotype turned up a few times. V and J are TRBV7-9 and TRBJ2-7; 7 bases agree with TRBD1. The CDR3 spans 14 residues. The V and J ends lost 4 bases and 5 bases, in that order; junction bases with no gene match: 8. Germline-derived CDR1 and CDR2 are SEHNR and FQNEAQ (reference sequence). The CDR3 nucleotides are TGTGCCAGCAGCTCGACAGGGAATAAGGACGAGCAGTACTTC. Translated: CASSSTGNKDEQYF.

This clonotype was counted at least ten times. The V and J genes are TRBV24-1 and TRBJ1-2; 7 bases fit TRBD1. CDR3 length: 15 residues. The V segment lost 4 bases and the J segment 2 bases; nucleotides outside the gene matches: 6. The germline V gene has CDR1 KGHDR and CDR2 SFDVKD. The CDR3 DNA follows: TGTGCCACCAGTGACACCCAAGGGGGCAACTATGGCTACACCTTC. It codes for CATSDTQGGNYGYTF.

This clonotype was counted only a few times. The chain joins TRBV4-1 to TRBJ1-4, with D uncertain. The CDR3 runs to 14 residues. Germline values: CDR1 MGHRA, CDR2 YSYEKL. V shed 0 bases and J shed 8 bases, with 10 bases lying between them. This CDR3 is CASSQDPPVEKLFF. The CDR3 DNA sequence: TGCGCCAGCAGCCAAGATCCCCCCGTCGAAAAACTGTTTTTT.